The sequence of this T cell receptor (beta chain) was determined in a study of brain metastases from non-small cell lung cancer. General study findings and limits: TCR repertoires overlapped largely between brain metastases and matched primaries. Compared with primary tumors, brain metastases showed less T-cell infiltration.

Comment on this clone: Antigen: not known.

This CDR3 spans 18 amino acids. The germline gives CDR1 LNHNV, CDR2 YYDKDF (reference sequence). V was clipped by 0 bases and J by 1 base, with 15 bases between them. TCRdb's table, derived via immunoSEQ multiplex PCR, lists solely in-frame clones and lacks some. Found here are 14,000 to 15,000 clones, about 83% of them singletons; the top ten hold roughly 7.7%. Sequenced material: primary lung tumor tissue. This sequence originates from a donor at least 40 years old with non-small cell lung cancer. V is TRBV15 and J is TRBJ1-4; no definite D call. CDR3 nucleotide sequence: TGTGCCACCAGCAGAGAGGTTCCTACCGTTGTAACTAATGAAAAACTGTTTTTT. Translated: CATSREVPTVVTNEKLFF.